These T cell receptor beta chains were read from a single sample in a study of a mutant IDH1 vaccine in newly diagnosed glioma. No antigen has been assigned to these receptors. Assay used: immunoSEQ multiplex PCR; TCRdb lists only in-frame clones, some missing. The sample comprises about 36,000 clones, 81% of which are singletons, and around 10% rests with the top ten. The sample here was PBMCs, taken from a glioma patient whose treatment included an IDH1 peptide vaccine. The receptors come from a man aged 50 to 59 with glioma. The CDR3 runs from the conserved cysteine through the conserved F or W. A D gene is named only where the DNA matches it firmly. Clone size, where shown, is once, few, many, or a class for clones that have expanded.

j_gene | d_gene | v_gene | abundance | len | CDR3aa | CDR3nt
TRBJ1-4 | - | TRBV28 | - | 13 | CASRLANTEKLFF | TGTGCCAGCAGACTGGCCAACACGGAAAAACTGTTTTTT
TRBJ2-5 | - | TRBV9 | - | 15 | CASSVGGAYQGTQYF | TGTGCCAGCAGCGTAGGGGGGGCGTACCAAGGTACCCAGTACTTC
TRBJ2-7 | TRBD1 | TRBV6-1 | - | 15 | CASSAFTTGSAEQYF | TGTGCCAGCAGTGCATTCACGACAGGGTCGGCAGAGCAGTACTTC
TRBJ1-3 | - | TRBV7-2 | - | 16 | CASSADWGSSGNTIYF | TGTGCCAGCAGCGCCGATTGGGGGAGCTCTGGAAACACCATATATTTT
TRBJ2-3 | - | TRBV5-5 | - | 15 | CASSLAWGSMDTQYF | TGTGCCAGCAGCTTGGCCTGGGGGTCGATGGATACGCAGTATTTT
TRBJ1-2 | - | TRBV13 | - | 15 | CASSLRTKGKGGYTF | TGTGCCAGCAGCTTACGAACAAAGGGAAAGGGGGGCTACACCTTC
TRBJ1-1 | - | TRBV20-1 | - | 11 | CSAGDGFEAFF | TGCAGTGCGGGGGACGGTTTTGAAGCTTTCTTT
TRBJ2-1 | - | TRBV5-4 | - | 15 | CASSSAGQTINEQFF | TGTGCCAGCAGCTCCGCGGGTCAGACTATTAATGAGCAGTTCTTC
TRBJ2-7 | - | TRBV28 | - | 15 | CASSFTGNPFYEQYF | TGTGCCAGCAGTTTTACAGGGAACCCATTCTACGAGCAGTACTTC
TRBJ2-6 | TRBD2 | TRBV5-6 | - | 18 | CASSPDSGSGSGANVLTF | TGTGCCAGCAGCCCGGACAGCGGGAGTGGCTCTGGGGCCAACGTCCTGACTTTC
TRBJ1-2 | - | TRBV7-2 | once | 13 | CASSLDGEGGYTF | TGTGCCAGCAGCCTTGACGGGGAGGGCGGCTACACCTTC
TRBJ2-5 | TRBD1 | TRBV5-1 | - | 16 | CASRPRPGQNQETQYF | TGCGCCAGCAGACCTCGGCCGGGACAGAACCAAGAGACCCAGTACTTC
TRBJ1-4 | - | TRBV6-1 | - | 13 | CASSEMAGGKLFF | TGTGCCAGCAGTGAAATGGCAGGAGGTAAACTGTTTTTT
TRBJ2-7 | TRBD2 | TRBV27 | - | 15 | CASSLQGSGHYEQYF | TGTGCCAGCAGTTTACAGGGTAGCGGGCACTACGAGCAGTACTTC
TRBJ2-7 | - | TRBV28 | - | 13 | CASSFFRTYEQYF | TGTGCCAGCAGTTTCTTCAGAACCTACGAGCAGTACTTC
TRBJ2-5 | - | TRBV11-3 | - | 13 | CASSTTRMETQYF | TGTGCCAGCAGCACGACAAGGATGGAGACCCAGTACTTC
TRBJ2-5 | - | TRBV30 | - | 15 | CAWSVRGTRQETQYF | TGTGCCTGGAGTGTGAGGGGGACTCGACAAGAGACCCAGTACTTC
TRBJ1-1 | - | TRBV6-5 | - | 14 | CASRDGIMNTEAFF | TGTGCCAGCAGGGACGGAATCATGAACACTGAAGCTTTCTTT
TRBJ1-2 | TRBD1 | TRBV5-1 | - | 15 | CASSSQGAPNYGYTF | TGCGCCAGCAGCTCACAGGGGGCCCCTAACTATGGCTACACCTTC
TRBJ2-1 | - | TRBV20-1 | - | 11 | CSAQRWDEQFF | TGCAGTGCTCAAAGGTGGGATGAGCAGTTCTTC
TRBJ2-1 | TRBD2 | TRBV4-1 | - | 19 | CASSQGFPKTGTRGNEQFF | TGCGCCAGCAGCCAAGGCTTCCCGAAAACCGGGACTAGAGGGAATGAGCAGTTCTTC
TRBJ2-5 | - | TRBV4-1 | - | 16 | CASSQPGIDRKETQYF | TGCGCCAGCAGCCAACCAGGGATTGACAGAAAAGAGACCCAGTACTTC
TRBJ1-2 | - | TRBV11-2 | - | 17 | CASSWGWLQRSNYGYTF | TGTGCCAGCAGCTGGGGATGGCTTCAGAGATCCAACTATGGCTACACCTTC
TRBJ2-7 | - | TRBV7-2 | once | 14 | CASSSPGRHYEQYF | TGTGCCAGCAGCTCACCGGGTCGACACTACGAGCAGTACTTC
TRBJ1-1 | - | TRBV28 | - | 14 | CASTGDYANTEAFF | TGTGCCAGCACAGGGGATTATGCGAACACTGAAGCTTTCTTT
TRBJ1-6 | TRBD1 | TRBV7-3 | - | 15 | CASSASGTGDSPLHF | TGTGCCAGCAGCGCGTCCGGGACAGGGGATTCACCCCTCCACTTT
TRBJ2-6 | - | TRBV7-2 | - | 17 | CASSIRLQAHGANVLTF | TGTGCCAGCAGCATTAGACTTCAGGCACATGGGGCCAACGTCCTGACTTTC
TRBJ1-5 | - | TRBV5-6 | - | 12 | CASSQNNQPQHF | TGTGCCAGCTCGCAAAACAATCAGCCCCAGCATTTT
TRBJ2-4 | - | TRBV28 | - | 15 | CASSSRRGAKNIQYF | TGTGCCAGCAGTTCCAGGAGGGGTGCCAAAAACATTCAGTACTTC
TRBJ1-1 | - | TRBV7-2 | - | 14 | CASSLAPGTAEAFF | TGTGCCAGCAGCTTAGCGCCAGGTACCGCTGAAGCTTTCTTT